Only one count was recorded for the clone carrying this T cell receptor beta chain. The data were obtained in a study of STAT5B mutations in CD4+ large granular lymphocyte leukemia. Germline CDR1 reads MNHNY; CDR2 reads SVGAGI (reference sequence). Deletions cut 1 base from V and 4 bases from J, with 10 bases between. The CDR3 extends over 14 amino acids. The assay was immunoSEQ multiplex PCR, and TCRdb's table has in-frame clones only and misses some. In the table there are 30,000 to 40,000 clones, 69% of which are singletons. Sequencing used CD4+ T cells from blood buffy coats. The chain uses TRBV6-6 and TRBJ1-2; no definite D call. The receptor was derived from a human donor in good health. The CDR3 region has the DNA TGTGCCAGCAGTTACTTAGACGGGTCCTATGGCTACACCTTC. Protein product: CASSYLDGSYGYTF.